A single sample gave rise to the 6 T cell receptor beta chains below, sequenced in a study of blood T cell repertoires in COVID-19 (dated by TCRdb to 2020 to 2021). The library relied on the immunoSEQ multiplex PCR assay. Entries here come from immuneACCESS through TCRdb and include only in-frame sequences with V and J called. Some clones fail to appear in such tables; in the studies checked, an unresolved V gene covers under half of the shortfall, and the cause of the remainder is unknown. The sample records under 500,000 clones, over 75% of which are singletons. The top ten clonotypes cover approximately 1.2% of the sample. The source material was PBMCs or T cells enriched from blood (not recorded which). The receptors shown here come from a man in his thirties or forties who had recovered from COVID-19.

Concerning this clone: The junction departs from the called germline gene at one end, perhaps through a read error. The chain combines TRBV4-1 with TRBJ1-5, with D perhaps matching TRBD1 (6 bases). The V gene's germline CDR1 is MGHRA and CDR2 YSYEKL. The CDR3 runs 14 residues. CDR3 in amino acids: CASTSSQGNQPQHF. The CDR3 DNA reads as TGCGCCAGCACCTCATCACAGGGCAACCAGCCCCAGCATTTT.

The chain joins TRBV11-2 to TRBJ2-1; TRBD2 matches at 12 bases. The CDR3 runs to 15 residues. V lost 5 bases to trimming and J lost 8 bases; unmatched junction nucleotides: 7. CDR1 SGHAT and CDR2 FQNNGV come from the germline V gene. The CDR3 coding sequence is TGTGCCAGCAGCGCGCCTAGCGGGAGGGCGGATGAGCAGTTCTTC. This gives the protein CASSAPSGRADEQFF.

The V gene is TRBV30, the J gene TRBJ2-6, with 8 nucleotides matching TRBD1. CDR1 is GTSNPN, CDR2 SVGIG, per germline (reference sequence). The CDR3 is 16 residues long. The V and J ends lost 2 bases and 1 base, in that order; junction bases with no gene match: 4. The chain's CDR3 is CAWSFTGGSGANVLTF. The DNA for the CDR3 is TGTGCCTGGAGTTTTACAGGGGGTTCTGGGGCCAACGTCCTGACTTTC.

V and J are TRBV27 and TRBJ1-5; D possibly corresponds to TRBD1 (6 bases). The CDR3 runs to 17 residues. Germline V gene lookup returns CDR1 MNHEY and CDR2 SMNVEV (reference sequence). V was trimmed by 9 bases and J by 3 bases, leaving 24 bases between them. In nucleotides, the CDR3 is TGTGCCAGAAGCGAAATCTTAGGGGGAAGGAACAATCAGCCCCAGCATTTT. It is translated as CARSEILGGRNNQPQHF.

The V gene is TRBV11-2, the J gene TRBJ2-7; D gene uncertain. The CDR3 totals 16 residues. With 5 bases removed from V and 1 base from J, the gap between germline ends came to 18 bases. The germline V gene has CDR1 SGHAT and CDR2 FQNNGV. CDR3 DNA: TGTGCCAGCAGCCCTAGAGGAGCCGGTGGGTCCTACGAGCAGTACTTC. It codes for CASSPRGAGGSYEQYF.

The J gene is TRBJ2-1, the V gene TRBV19; TRBD1 matches at 9 bases. V was clipped by 5 bases and J by 7 bases; unmatched bases: 18. The CDR3 spans 18 residues. The germline CDR1 and CDR2 sequences are LNHDA and SQIVND (reference sequence). CDR3 residues: CASSEPESGTGKGNEQFF. The CDR3 bases are TGTGCCAGTAGTGAACCAGAGTCCGGGACAGGGAAGGGAAATGAGCAGTTCTTC.